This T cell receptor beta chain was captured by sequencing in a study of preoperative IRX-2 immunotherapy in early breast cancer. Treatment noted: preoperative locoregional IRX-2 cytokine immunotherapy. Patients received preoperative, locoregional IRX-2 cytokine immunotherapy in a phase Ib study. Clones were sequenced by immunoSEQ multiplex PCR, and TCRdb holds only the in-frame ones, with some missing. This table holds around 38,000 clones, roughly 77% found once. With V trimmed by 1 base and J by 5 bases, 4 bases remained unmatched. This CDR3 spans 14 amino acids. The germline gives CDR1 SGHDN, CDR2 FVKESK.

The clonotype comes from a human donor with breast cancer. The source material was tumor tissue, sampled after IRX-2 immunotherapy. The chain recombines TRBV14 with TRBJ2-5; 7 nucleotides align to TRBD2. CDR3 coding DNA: TGTGCCAGCAGCCAAGCGCAGGGAGGGGAGACCCAGTACTTC. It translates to CASSQAQGGETQYF.